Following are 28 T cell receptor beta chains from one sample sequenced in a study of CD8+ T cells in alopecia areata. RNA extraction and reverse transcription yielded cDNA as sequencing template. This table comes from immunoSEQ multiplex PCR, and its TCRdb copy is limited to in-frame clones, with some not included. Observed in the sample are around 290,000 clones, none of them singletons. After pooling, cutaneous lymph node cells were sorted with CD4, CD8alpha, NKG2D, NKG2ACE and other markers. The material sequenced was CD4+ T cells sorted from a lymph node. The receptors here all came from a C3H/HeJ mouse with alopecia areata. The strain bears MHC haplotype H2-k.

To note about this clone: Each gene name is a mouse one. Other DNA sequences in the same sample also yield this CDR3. The DNA read from the CDR3 is TGTGCCAGCAGCCAAGGGACTGGGGGGGTTGCT. Protein: CASSQGTGGVA. The full CDR3 is CASSQGTGGVAEQFF. The chain couples TRBV5 to TRBJ2-1; 12 bases are shared with TRBD2. The read terminates 4 residues ahead of where the CDR3 ends, so the germline J gene completes it. Germline values: CDR1 LGHNA, CDR2 YNLKQL (reference sequence). Trimming removed 1 base from V and 6 bases from J; junction bases left unmatched: 1. This CDR3 comprises 15 residues.

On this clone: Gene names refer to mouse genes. The covered CDR3 bases are TGTGCCAGCAGACACAACACCGGG. Its translation: CASRHNTG. The whole CDR3 sequence is CASRHNTGQLYF. The rearrangement joins TRBV19 to TRBJ2-2; D not certain. The sequenced fragment ends 4 residues before the CDR3 boundary, so the rest is inferred from the germline J gene. The CDR3 consists of 12 residues. V shed 5 bases and J shed 2 bases, with 4 bases lying between them. Germline CDR1 FNHDT, CDR2 SITEND (reference sequence).

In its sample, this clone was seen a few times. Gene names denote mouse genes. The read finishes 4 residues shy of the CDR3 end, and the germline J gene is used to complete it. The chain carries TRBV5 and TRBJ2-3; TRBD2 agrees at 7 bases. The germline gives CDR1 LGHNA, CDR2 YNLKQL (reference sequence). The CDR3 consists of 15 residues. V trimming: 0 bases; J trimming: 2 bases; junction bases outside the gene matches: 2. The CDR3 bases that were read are TGTGCCAGCAGCCAAGAGGGGGGGGTTGCAGAA. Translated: CASSQEGGVAE. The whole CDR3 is CASSQEGGVAETLYF.

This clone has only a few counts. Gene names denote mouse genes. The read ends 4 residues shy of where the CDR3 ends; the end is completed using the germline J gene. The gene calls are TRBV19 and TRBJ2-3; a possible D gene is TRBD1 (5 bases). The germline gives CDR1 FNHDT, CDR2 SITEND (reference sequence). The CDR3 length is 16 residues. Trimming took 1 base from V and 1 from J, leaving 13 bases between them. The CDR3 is CASSIWRGGGAETLYF. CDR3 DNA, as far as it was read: TGTGCCAGCAGTATATGGAGGGGAGGTGGTGCAGAA.

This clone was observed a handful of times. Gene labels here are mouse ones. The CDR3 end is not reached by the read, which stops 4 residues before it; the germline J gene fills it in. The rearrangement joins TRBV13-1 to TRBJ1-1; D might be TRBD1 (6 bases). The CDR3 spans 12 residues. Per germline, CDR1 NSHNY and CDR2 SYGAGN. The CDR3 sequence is CASSERDKEVFF. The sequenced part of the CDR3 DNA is TGTGCCAGCAGTGAGCGGGACAAA.

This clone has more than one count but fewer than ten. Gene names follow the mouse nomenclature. The CDR3 sequence: CAWAGTPNTGQLYF. CDR3 bases read: TGTGCCTGGGCCGGGACACCAAACACCGGG. The J gene is TRBJ2-2, the V gene TRBV31; a weak D match, TRBD1 (6 bases). The sequenced fragment ends 4 residues before the CDR3 boundary, so the rest is inferred from the germline J gene. CDR3 size: 14 residues. Trimming took 5 bases from V and 0 from J, leaving 10 bases between them. In germline, CDR1 is GKSSPN, CDR2 SITVG.

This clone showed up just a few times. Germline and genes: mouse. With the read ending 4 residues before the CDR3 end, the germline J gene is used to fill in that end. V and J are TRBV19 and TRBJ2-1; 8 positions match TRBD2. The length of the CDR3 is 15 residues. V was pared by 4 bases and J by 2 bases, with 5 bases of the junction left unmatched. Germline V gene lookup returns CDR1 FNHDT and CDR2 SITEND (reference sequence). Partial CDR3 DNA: TGTGCCAGCAGTTTTAACTGGGGGCACTATGCT. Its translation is CASSFNWGHYA. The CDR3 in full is CASSFNWGHYAEQFF.

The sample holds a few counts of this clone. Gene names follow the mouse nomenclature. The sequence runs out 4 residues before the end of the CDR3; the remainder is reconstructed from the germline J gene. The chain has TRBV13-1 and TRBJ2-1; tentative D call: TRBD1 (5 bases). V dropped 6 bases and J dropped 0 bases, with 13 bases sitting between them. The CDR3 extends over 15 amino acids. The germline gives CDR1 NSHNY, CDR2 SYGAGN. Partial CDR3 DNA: TGTGCCAGCACCCCTACAGGTTATAACTATGCT. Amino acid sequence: CASTPTGYNYA. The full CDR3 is CASTPTGYNYAEQFF.

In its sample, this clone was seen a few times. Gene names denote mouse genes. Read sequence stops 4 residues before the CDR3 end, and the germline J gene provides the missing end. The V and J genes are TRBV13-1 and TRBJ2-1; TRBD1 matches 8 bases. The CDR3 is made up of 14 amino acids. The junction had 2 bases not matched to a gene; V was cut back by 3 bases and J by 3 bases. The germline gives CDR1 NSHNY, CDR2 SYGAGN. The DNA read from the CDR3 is TGTGCCAGCAGTGCGGACAGGGCCTATGCT. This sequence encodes CASSADRAYA. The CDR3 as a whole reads CASSADRAYAEQFF.

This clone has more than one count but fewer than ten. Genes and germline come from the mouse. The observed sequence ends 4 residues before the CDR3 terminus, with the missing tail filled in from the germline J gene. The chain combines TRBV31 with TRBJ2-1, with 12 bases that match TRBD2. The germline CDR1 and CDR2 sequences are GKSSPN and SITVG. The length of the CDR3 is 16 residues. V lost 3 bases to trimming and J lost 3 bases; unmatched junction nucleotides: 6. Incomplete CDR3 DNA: TGTGCCTGGAGGCAGACTGGGGGGGCTGGCTATGCT. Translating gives CAWRQTGGAGYA. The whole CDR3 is CAWRQTGGAGYAEQFF.

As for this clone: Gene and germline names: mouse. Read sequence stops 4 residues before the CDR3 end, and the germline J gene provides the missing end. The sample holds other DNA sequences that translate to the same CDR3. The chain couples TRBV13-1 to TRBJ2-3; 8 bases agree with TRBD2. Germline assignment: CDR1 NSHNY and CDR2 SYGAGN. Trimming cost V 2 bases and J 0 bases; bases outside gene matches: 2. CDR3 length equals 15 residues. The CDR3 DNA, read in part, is TGTGCCAGCAGTGAACTGGGGGCCAGTGCAGAA. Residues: CASSELGASAE. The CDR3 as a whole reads CASSELGASAETLYF.

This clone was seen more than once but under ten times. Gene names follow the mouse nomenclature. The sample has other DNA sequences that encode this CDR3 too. The covered CDR3 bases are TGTGCCAGCAGGACTGGGGGATAT. This sequence encodes CASRTGGY. The entire CDR3 protein is CASRTGGYEQYF. The genes are TRBV13-1 and TRBJ2-7; 9 bases map to TRBD2. The CDR3 is cut off 4 residues early in the read; its end comes from the germline J gene. The CDR3 runs to 12 residues. The germline V gene encodes CDR1 NSHNY and CDR2 SYGAGN.

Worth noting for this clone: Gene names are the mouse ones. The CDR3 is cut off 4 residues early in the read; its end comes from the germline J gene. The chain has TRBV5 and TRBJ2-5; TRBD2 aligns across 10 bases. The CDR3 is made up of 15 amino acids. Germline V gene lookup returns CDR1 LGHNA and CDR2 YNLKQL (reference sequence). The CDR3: CASSLWGGAVDTQYF. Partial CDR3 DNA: TGTGCCAGCAGCCTCTGGGGGGGCGCAGTAGAC.

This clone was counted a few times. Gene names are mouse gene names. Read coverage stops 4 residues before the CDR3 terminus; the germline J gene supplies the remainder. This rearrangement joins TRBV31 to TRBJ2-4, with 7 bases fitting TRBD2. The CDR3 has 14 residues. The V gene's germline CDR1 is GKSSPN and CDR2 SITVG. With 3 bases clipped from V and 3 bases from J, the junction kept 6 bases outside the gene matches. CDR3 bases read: TGTGCCTGGAGGGCTGGGGGACCACAAAAC. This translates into CAWRAGGPQN. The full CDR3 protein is CAWRAGGPQNTLYF.

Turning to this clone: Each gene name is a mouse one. CDR3 region: CASSFAGGDTGQLYF. CDR3 DNA, as far as it was read: TGTGCCAGCAGTTTCGCTGGGGGGGACACCGGG. The chain combines TRBV14 with TRBJ2-2, with TRBD2 identical over 9 bases. Read data end 4 residues before the CDR3 end; the end is taken from the germline J gene. The CDR3 runs 15 residues. Germline V lookup: CDR1 SGHDT, CDR2 FRDEAV. After removal of 1 base from V and 3 bases from J, the junction contained 1 base not matched to a gene.

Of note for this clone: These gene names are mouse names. CDR3 DNA, as far as it was read: TGTGCCAGCAGCAGAACAAACACA. Translation: CASSRTNT. In full, the CDR3 reads CASSRTNTEVFF. V and J are TRBV19 and TRBJ1-1, with D unclear. The read halts 4 residues ahead of the CDR3 end, with the missing end drawn from the germline J gene. Between the trimmed V and J ends, which lost 5 bases and 0 bases, there was a span of 5 bases. The CDR3 consists of 12 residues. Germline V lookup: CDR1 FNHDT, CDR2 SITEND (reference sequence).

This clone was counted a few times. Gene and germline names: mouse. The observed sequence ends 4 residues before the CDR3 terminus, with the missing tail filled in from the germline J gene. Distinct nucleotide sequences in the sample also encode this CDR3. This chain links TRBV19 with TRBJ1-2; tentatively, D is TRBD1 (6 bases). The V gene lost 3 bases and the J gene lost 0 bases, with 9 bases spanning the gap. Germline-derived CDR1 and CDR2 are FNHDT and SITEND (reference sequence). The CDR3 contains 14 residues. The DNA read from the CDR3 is TGTGCCAGCAGTAGACAGGCCTCAAACTCC. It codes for CASSRQASNS. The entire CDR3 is CASSRQASNSDYTF.

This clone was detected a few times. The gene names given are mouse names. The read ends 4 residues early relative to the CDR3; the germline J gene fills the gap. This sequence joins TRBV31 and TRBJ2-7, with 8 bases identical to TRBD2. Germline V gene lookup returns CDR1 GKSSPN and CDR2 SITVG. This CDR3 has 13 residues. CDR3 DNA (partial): TGTGCCTGGAGCCCTGGGGGGACTTAT. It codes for CAWSPGGTY. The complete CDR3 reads CAWSPGGTYEQYF. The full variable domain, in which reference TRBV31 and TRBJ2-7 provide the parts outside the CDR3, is AQTIHQWPVAEIKAVGSPLSLGCTIKGKSSPNLYWYWQATGGTLQQLFYSITVGQVESVVQLNLSASRPKDDQFILSTEKLLLSHSGFYLCAWSPGGTYEQYFGPGTRLTVL.

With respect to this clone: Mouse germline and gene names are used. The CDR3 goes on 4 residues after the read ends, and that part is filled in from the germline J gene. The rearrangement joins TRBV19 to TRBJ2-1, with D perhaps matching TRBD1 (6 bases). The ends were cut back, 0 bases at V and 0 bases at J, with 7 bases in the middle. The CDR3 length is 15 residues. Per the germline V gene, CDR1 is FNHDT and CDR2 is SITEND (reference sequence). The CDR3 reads CASSIGDNNYAEQFF. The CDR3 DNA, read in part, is TGTGCCAGCAGTATAGGGGACAATAACTATGCT.

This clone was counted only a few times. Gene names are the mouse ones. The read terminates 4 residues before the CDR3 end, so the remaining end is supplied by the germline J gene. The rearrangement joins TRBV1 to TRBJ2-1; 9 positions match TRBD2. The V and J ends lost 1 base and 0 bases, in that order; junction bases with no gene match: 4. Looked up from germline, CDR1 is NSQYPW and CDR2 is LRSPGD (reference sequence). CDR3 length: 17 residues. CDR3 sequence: CTCSAGMGGLNYAEQFF. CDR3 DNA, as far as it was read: TGCACCTGCAGTGCAGGGATGGGGGGGCTTAACTATGCT.

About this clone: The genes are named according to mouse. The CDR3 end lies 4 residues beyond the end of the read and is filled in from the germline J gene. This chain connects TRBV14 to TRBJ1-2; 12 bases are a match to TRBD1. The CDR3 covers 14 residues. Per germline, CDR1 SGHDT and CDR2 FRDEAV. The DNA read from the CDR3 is TGTGCCAGCAGTTTCTGGGACAGGGGGCCC. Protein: CASSFWDRGP. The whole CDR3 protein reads CASSFWDRGPDYTF.

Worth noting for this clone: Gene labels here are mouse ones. Partial CDR3 DNA: TGTGCCAGCAGTGATGTGGGACAGGGGACCTAT. Translated: CASSDVGQGTY. The entire CDR3 is CASSDVGQGTYEQYF. This chain links TRBV13-1 with TRBJ2-7; 10 bases are a match to TRBD1. The CDR3 goes on 4 residues after the read ends, and that part is filled in from the germline J gene. This CDR3 region has 15 residues. Germline CDR1 reads NSHNY; CDR2 reads SYGAGN. The junction had 2 bases not matched to a gene; V was cut back by 0 bases and J by 2 bases.

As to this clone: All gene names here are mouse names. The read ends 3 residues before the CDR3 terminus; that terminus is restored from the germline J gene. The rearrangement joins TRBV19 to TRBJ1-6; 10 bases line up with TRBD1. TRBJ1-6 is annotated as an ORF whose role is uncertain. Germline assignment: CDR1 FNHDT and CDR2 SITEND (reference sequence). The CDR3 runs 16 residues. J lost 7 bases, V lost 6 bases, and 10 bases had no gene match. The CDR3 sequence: CASTLDRGRRNSPLYF. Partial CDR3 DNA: TGTGCCAGCACCCTCGACAGGGGGCGCCGGAATTCGCCC.

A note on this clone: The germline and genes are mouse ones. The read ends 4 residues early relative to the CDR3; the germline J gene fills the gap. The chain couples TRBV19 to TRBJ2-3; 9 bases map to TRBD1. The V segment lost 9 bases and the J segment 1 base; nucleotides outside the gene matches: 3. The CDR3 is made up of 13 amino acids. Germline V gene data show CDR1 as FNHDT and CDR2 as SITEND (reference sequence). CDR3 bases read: TGTGCCAACCGGGACAGGGGTGCAGAA. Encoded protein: CANRDRGAE. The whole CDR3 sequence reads CANRDRGAETLYF.

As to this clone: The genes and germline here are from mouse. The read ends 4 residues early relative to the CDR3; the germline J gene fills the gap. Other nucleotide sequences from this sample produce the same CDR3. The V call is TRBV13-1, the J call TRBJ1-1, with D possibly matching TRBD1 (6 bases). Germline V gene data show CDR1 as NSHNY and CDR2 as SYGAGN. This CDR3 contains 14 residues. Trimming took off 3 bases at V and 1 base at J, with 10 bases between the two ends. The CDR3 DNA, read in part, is TGTGCCAGCAGTGGGCCGGGACAAAACACA. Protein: CASSGPGQNT. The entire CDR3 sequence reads CASSGPGQNTEVFF.

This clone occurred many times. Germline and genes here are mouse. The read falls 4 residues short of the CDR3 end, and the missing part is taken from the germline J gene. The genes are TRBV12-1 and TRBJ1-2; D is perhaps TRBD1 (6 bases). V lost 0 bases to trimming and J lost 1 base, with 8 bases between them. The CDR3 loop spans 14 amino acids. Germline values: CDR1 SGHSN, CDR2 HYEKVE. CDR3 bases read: TGTGCCAGCTCTCTCCCGGACAGAAACTCC. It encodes CASSLPDRNS. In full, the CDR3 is CASSLPDRNSDYTF.

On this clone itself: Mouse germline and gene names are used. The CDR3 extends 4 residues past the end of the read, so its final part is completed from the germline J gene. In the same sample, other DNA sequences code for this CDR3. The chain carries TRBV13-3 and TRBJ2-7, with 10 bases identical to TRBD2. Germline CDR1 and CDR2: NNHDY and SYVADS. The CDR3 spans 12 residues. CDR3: CASRTGGYEQYF. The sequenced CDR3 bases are TGTGCCAGCAGGACTGGGGGGTAT.

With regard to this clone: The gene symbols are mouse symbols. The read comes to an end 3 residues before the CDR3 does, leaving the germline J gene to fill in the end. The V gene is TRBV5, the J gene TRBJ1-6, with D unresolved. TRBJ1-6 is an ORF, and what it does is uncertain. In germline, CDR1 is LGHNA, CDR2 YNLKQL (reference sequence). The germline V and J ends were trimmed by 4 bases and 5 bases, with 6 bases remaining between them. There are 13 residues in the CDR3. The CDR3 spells CASSLADNSPLYF. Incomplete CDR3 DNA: TGTGCCAGCAGCCTGGCAGATAATTCGCCC.